This T cell receptor (beta chain) was retrieved from a study of control samples from healthy donors and cancer patients. The method was immunoSEQ multiplex PCR; TCRdb's version includes in-frame clones alone and lacks a portion of them. The table shows some 40,000 clones, with around 83% occurring only once. CDR1 and CDR2 (germline): SGHAT, FQNNGV. The CDR3 contains 17 residues. V shed 3 bases, J shed 2 bases, and the junction held 11 bases outside the gene matches. This sequence was found in a woman in her sixties or seventies with lung cancer. Specimen: PBMCs. The chain couples TRBV11-2 to TRBJ1-1; TRBD1 matches at 8 bases. Here the CDR3 reads CASSFPGRQGANTEAFF. The CDR3 coding sequence is TGTGCCAGCAGCTTCCCCGGACGGCAGGGGGCCAACACTGAAGCTTTCTTT.